A single sample gave rise to the 18 T cell receptor beta chains below, sequenced in a study of blood T cell repertoires in COVID-19. The data were produced by immunoSEQ multiplex PCR, yet TCRdb's version contains in-frame clones alone and is incomplete. The table shows about 280,000 clones, with 80% to 85% occurring only once. Sequencing was done on a sample of PBMCs or T cells enriched from blood (not recorded which). These TCRs come from a man aged 35-49 years who had been exposed to COVID-19.

The chain joins TRBV6-5 to TRBJ1-5; D remains ambiguous. CDR1 and CDR2 from the germline V gene are MNHEY and SVGAGI. This CDR3 spans 13 amino acids. The ends were cut back, 8 bases at V and 5 bases at J, with 13 bases in the middle. The CDR3 DNA is TGTGCCAGCGGGAGTTGGAGGGATCAGCCCCAGCATTTT. This translates into CASGSWRDQPQHF.

The V and J genes are TRBV19 and TRBJ1-2; D is possibly TRBD1 (6 bases). V shed 3 bases and J shed 5 bases, with 13 bases lying between them. CDR1 is LNHDA, CDR2 SQIVND, per germline (reference sequence). CDR3 length: 14 amino acids. The CDR3 DNA follows: TGTGCCAGTAGTATTCTCCAGAGGGGGTATGGCTACACCTTC. It codes for CASSILQRGYGYTF.

This clone turned up a few times. This chain joins TRBV6-5 and TRBJ1-3, with no clear D. The CDR3 is 13 residues long. Germline loops: CDR1 MNHEY, CDR2 SVGAGI. V lost 6 bases and J 4 bases, leaving 10 bases between the germline ends. The CDR3 DNA sequence: TGTGCCAGCAGGGCACAGCAAGGAAACACCATATATTTT. Residues: CASRAQQGNTIYF.

The gene calls are TRBV6-5 and TRBJ2-1, with TRBD1 as a possible D gene (6 bases). Per the germline V gene, CDR1 is MNHEY and CDR2 is SVGAGI. The CDR3 extends over 14 amino acids. The ends were cut back, 9 bases at V and 4 bases at J, with 16 bases in the middle. CDR3 coding DNA: TGTGCCAGTGGATCAGGGGTTTCTTACAATGAGCAGTTCTTC. It yields the protein CASGSGVSYNEQFF.

This sequence joins TRBV27 and TRBJ2-3; 11 positions match TRBD2. Germline-derived CDR1 and CDR2 are MNHEY and SMNVEV (reference sequence). With 5 bases clipped from V and 5 bases from J, the junction kept 9 bases outside the gene matches. CDR3 length: 16 amino acids. The CDR3 is CASSLILAGVGDTQYF. The CDR3 nucleotides read TGTGCCAGCAGTCTCATACTAGCGGGAGTTGGAGATACGCAGTATTTT.

The CDR3 sequence: CASSLDMEETQYF. The CDR3 coding sequence is TGTGCCAGCAGTTTGGACATGGAAGAGACCCAGTACTTC. The chain combines TRBV12-3 or TRBV12-4 with TRBJ2-5; D is possibly TRBD1 (5 bases). The V end was cut by 3 bases, the J end by 3 bases, with 8 bases between. The CDR3 spans 13 residues.

The chain combines TRBV28 with TRBJ2-5; TRBD1 matches 8 bases. The CDR3 loop spans 13 amino acids. Per germline, CDR1 MDHEN and CDR2 SYDVKM. Trimming removed 5 bases from V and 5 bases from J; junction bases left unmatched: 4. CDR3 sequence: CASSTGQAETQYF. CDR3 in DNA: TGTGCCAGCAGTACGGGACAGGCGGAGACCCAGTACTTC. The variable domain in full, with the rest retrieved from reference TRBV28 and TRBJ2-5, is DVKVTQSSRYLVKRTGEKVFLECVQDMDHENMFWYRQDPGLGLRLIYFSYDVKMKEKGDIPEGYSVSREKKERFSLILESASTNQTSMYLCASSTGQAETQYFGPGTRLLVL.

The rearrangement links TRBV9 to TRBJ1-6; no reliable D call. Germline V gives CDR1 SGDLS, CDR2 YYNGEE. Trimming removed 0 bases at V and 7 bases at J, with 8 bases between. The CDR3 sequence is 14 residues long. The CDR3 reads CASSVDSTNSPLHF. DNA of the CDR3: TGTGCCAGCAGCGTAGACAGTACGAATTCACCCCTCCACTTT.

V is TRBV7-9 and J is TRBJ1-2, with TRBD1 as a possible D gene (5 bases). The CDR3 is 15 amino acids. From germline, CDR1 is SEHNR and CDR2 FQNEAQ (reference sequence). Deletions cut 5 bases from V and 5 bases from J, with 18 bases between. The CDR3 DNA follows: TGTGCCAGCAGCCCCTCGGGACTGTTCCTATATGGCTACACCTTC. This translates into CASSPSGLFLYGYTF.

This clone was counted once. The sample contains more than one DNA sequence encoding this CDR3. V usage is TRBV18 and J usage is TRBJ2-5; 12 nucleotides line up with TRBD2. Germline V CDR1 and CDR2: KGHSH, LQKENI. V gave up 0 bases and J gave up 4 bases; unmatched junction bases: 0. This CDR3 comprises 15 residues. CDR3 sequence reads: CASSPPGLAGETQYF. CDR3 nucleotide sequence: TGTGCCAGCTCACCACCGGGACTAGCGGGAGAGACCCAGTACTTC.

This clone came up a few times. CDR3 DNA: TGTGCCAGCAGAGACCCGGGACAGCGATTTAACTATGGCTACACCTTC. This encodes CASRDPGQRFNYGYTF. The V and J genes are TRBV5-4 and TRBJ1-2; 7 nucleotides line up with TRBD1. Germline CDR1 reads SGHNT; CDR2 reads YYREEE (reference sequence). The CDR3 is 16 amino acids. The junction had 11 bases not matched to a gene; V was cut back by 5 bases and J by 1 base.

CDR3 DNA: TGTGCCACCAGTGAGTCGGGCTCCTACAATGAGCAGTTCTTC. This gives the protein CATSESGSYNEQFF. J is TRBJ2-1 and V is TRBV24-1; the D is unclear. The CDR3 has 14 amino acids. Germline values: CDR1 KGHDR, CDR2 SFDVKD. V lost 4 bases to trimming and J lost 0 bases, with 6 bases between them.

The chain has TRBV6-5 and TRBJ2-3; 7 nucleotides align to TRBD2. CDR1 and CDR2 (germline): MNHEY, SVGAGI. The ends lost 4 bases at V and 1 base at J; junction bases unmatched: 5. The CDR3 runs to 15 residues. CDR3: CASSSPAGGTDTQYF. The CDR3 DNA follows: TGTGCCAGCAGTTCCCCCGCGGGGGGCACAGATACGCAGTATTTT.

The chain combines TRBV5-1 with TRBJ1-4; TRBD1 matches 7 bases. Trimming cost V 4 bases and J 6 bases; bases outside gene matches: 9. Per the germline V gene, CDR1 is SGHRS and CDR2 is YFSETQ. This CDR3 has 15 residues. The CDR3 loop reads CASSQGKGGDEKLFF. The CDR3 DNA follows: TGCGCCAGCAGCCAAGGGAAAGGGGGCGATGAAAAACTGTTTTTT. The full variable domain, with the rest looked up from reference TRBV5-1 and TRBJ1-4, is KAGVTQTPRYLIKTRGQQVTLSCSPISGHRSVSWYQQTPGQGLQFLFEYFSETQRNKGNFPGRFSGRQFSNSRSEMNVSTLELGDSALYLCASSQGKGGDEKLFFGSGTQLSVL.

This clone came up once. The V call is TRBV19, the J call TRBJ1-2; TRBD1 might be the D (5 bases). V lost 6 bases to trimming and J lost 6 bases, with 26 bases between them. The CDR3 contains 17 residues. From germline, CDR1 is LNHDA and CDR2 SQIVND (reference sequence). The CDR3 DNA is TGTGCCAGTAGGTTCATGGATTCCTCATGGACAAGGGATGGCTACACCTTC. Its protein product is CASRFMDSSWTRDGYTF.

J is TRBJ1-6 and V is TRBV12-5; D gene unclear. Germline-derived CDR1 and CDR2 are LGHNT and FRNRAP. V lost 7 bases and J 9 bases, leaving 13 bases between the germline ends. CDR3 size: 13 residues. The CDR3 DNA follows: TGTGCTAGTGTCGGGTTCCTAGGTTCACCCCTCCACTTT. This encodes CASVGFLGSPLHF. Full variable domain (outside the CDR3, taken from reference TRBV12-5 and TRBJ1-6): DARVTQTPRHKVTEMGQEVTMRCQPILGHNTVFWYRQTMMQGLELLAYFRNRAPLDDSGMPKDRFSAEMPDATLATLKIQPSEPRDSAVYFCASVGFLGSPLHFGNGTRLTVT.

This chain links TRBV24-1 with TRBJ2-1; 10 nucleotides agree with TRBD1. V shed 9 bases and J 5 bases; nucleotides not matched to a gene: 9. The CDR3 sequence is 15 residues long. Germline CDR1 is KGHDR and CDR2 is SFDVKD. The CDR3 is CATEPDRGRNNEQFF. CDR3 nucleotide sequence: TGTGCCACCGAACCTGACAGGGGGCGTAACAATGAGCAGTTCTTC.

V is TRBV11-3 and J is TRBJ2-7; D is perhaps TRBD2 (6 bases). The germline V gene encodes CDR1 SGHNT and CDR2 YENEEA. The CDR3 covers 15 residues. V was trimmed by 5 bases and J by 0 bases, leaving 14 bases between them. The CDR3 here is CASSLYGRSSYEQYF. As DNA, the CDR3 is TGTGCCAGCAGCCTCTATGGGAGGAGCTCCTACGAGCAGTACTTC.